The 30 T cell receptor beta chains below were found in one sample sequenced in a study of identical twins. TCRdb reprocessed the 5' RACE reads with MiXCR, giving one entry per CDR3 protein. This sample has around 340,000 distinct CDR3 sequences, with roughly 9% found just once. The sequencing input was naive T cells sorted from blood. The receptors derive from a woman aged 45-65 years in good health.

The genes are TRBV20-1 and TRBJ2-3, with 7 nucleotides matching TRBD2. The CDR3 contains 16 residues. Germline CDR1 and CDR2: DFQATT and SNEGSKA (reference sequence). Trimming cost V 0 bases and J 2 bases; bases outside gene matches: 8. The CDR3 loop reads CSARDEAGIVTDTQYF. Here the CDR3 DNA reads TGCAGTGCTAGAGATGAAGCGGGAATTGTCACAGATACGCAGTATTTT.

This clonotype has a handful of counts. This chain uses TRBV7-9 with TRBJ1-1; 7 bases line up with TRBD1. The CDR3 is 14 amino acids. Germline V lookup: CDR1 SEHNR, CDR2 FQNEAQ (reference sequence). Trimming took 6 bases from V and 3 from J; bases not matched to a gene: 7. CDR3 loop: CASREPQGHTEAFF. The CDR3 DNA follows: TGTGCCAGCAGGGAACCACAGGGGCACACTGAAGCTTTCTTT.

Worth noting for this clonotype: One end of the junction fails to match germline, which may point to a read error. The chain couples TRBV5-1 to TRBJ2-1; D possibly uses TRBD1 or TRBD2 (5 bases each). This CDR3 contains 16 residues. The germline V gene has CDR1 SGHRS and CDR2 YFSETQ. The CDR3 DNA reads TGCGCCAGCAGCTTGGCAGGGCCTAGCTCCTACAATGACCAGTTCTTC. This codes for CASSLAGPSSYNDQFF.

In this sample, this clonotype turned up many times. J is TRBJ2-2 and V is TRBV5-1; no firm D call. CDR3 length: 13 amino acids. Germline loops: CDR1 SGHRS, CDR2 YFSETQ. Deletions cut 1 base from V and 2 bases from J, with 3 bases between. The CDR3 nucleotides are TGCGCCAGCAGCTTGCCTAACACCGGGGAGCTGTTTTTT. Its translation is CASSLPNTGELFF.

This clonotype was counted between two and nine times. The V and J genes are TRBV7-3 and TRBJ2-2, with D hard to call. The CDR3 extends over 12 amino acids. Trimming removed 1 base at V and 8 bases at J, with 5 bases between. Germline V gives CDR1 SGHTA, CDR2 FQGTGA. This chain's CDR3 is CASSLMVGELFF. CDR3 in DNA: TGTGCCAGCAGCTTAATGGTGGGGGAGCTGTTTTTT.

This clonotype was counted between two and nine times. This chain joins TRBV24-1 and TRBJ1-6; 8 bases are shared with TRBD1. The J segment lost 7 bases and the V segment lost 4 bases, leaving 2 bases of the junction unmatched. The CDR3 runs 14 residues. Germline V gene lookup returns CDR1 KGHDR and CDR2 SFDVKD. The CDR3 DNA sequence: TGTGCCACCAGTGACGGACAGGGAAATTCACCCCTCCACTTT. Its protein product is CATSDGQGNSPLHF.

Many counts were recorded for this clonotype. The rearrangement joins TRBV6-5 to TRBJ1-6, with 11 positions matching TRBD1. V shed 2 bases, J shed 7 bases, and the junction held 7 bases outside the gene matches. The CDR3 loop spans 17 amino acids. Germline assignment: CDR1 MNHEY and CDR2 SVGAGI. The chain's CDR3 is CASSYIGQGALNSPLHF. Written as DNA, the CDR3 is TGTGCCAGCAGTTACATTGGACAGGGGGCGCTGAATTCACCCCTCCACTTT.

This clonotype has just a few counts. The V and J genes are TRBV18 and TRBJ2-6; D possibly corresponds to TRBD1 (6 bases). The CDR3 runs 19 residues. CDR1 is KGHSH and CDR2 is LQKENI in the germline V gene. The V gene lost 3 bases and the J gene lost 1 base, with 19 bases spanning the gap. In DNA, the CDR3 is TGTGCCAGCTCACCCCGAGTCGGACAGTCCCTGTCTGGGGCCAACGTCCTGACTTTC. It is translated as CASSPRVGQSLSGANVLTF.

There are a few counts of this clonotype. The chain links TRBV4-1 to TRBJ2-1; D is perhaps TRBD1 or TRBD2 (5 bases each). The germline CDR1 and CDR2 sequences are MGHRA and YSYEKL. Trimming removed 3 bases from V and 3 bases from J, with 12 bases in between. The CDR3 is 15 residues long. DNA of the CDR3: TGCGCCAGCAGCCACCCCGGGACGGACTACAATGAGCAGTTCTTC. This gives the protein CASSHPGTDYNEQFF.

This clonotype showed up many times. The chain has TRBV29-1 and TRBJ1-3; D perhaps matches TRBD1 (5 bases). Germline lookup yields CDR1 SQVTM and CDR2 ANQGSEA. V was cut by 7 bases and J by 3 bases, with 7 bases left in between. The CDR3 consists of 11 residues. The CDR3 sequence is CSGDLGNTIYF. DNA of the CDR3: TGCAGCGGGGACCTTGGAAACACCATATATTTT.

The CDR3 nucleotides read TGTGCCAGCAGCGTAGGTTCGAGTTTGGAGACCCAGTACTTC. Translated: CASSVGSSLETQYF. The genes are TRBV9 and TRBJ2-5; D unresolved. Trimming stripped 0 bases from V and 5 bases from J, with 11 bases between. The CDR3 is 14 amino acids. CDR1 and CDR2 from the germline V gene are SGDLS and YYNGEE.

In this sample, this clonotype turned up a few times. This rearrangement joins TRBV5-1 to TRBJ1-1, with no clear D. Trimming took 4 bases from V and 2 from J, leaving 12 bases between them. Germline V gene lookup returns CDR1 SGHRS and CDR2 YFSETQ. This CDR3 has 14 residues. The CDR3 nucleotides are TGCGCCAGCAGCACTGGGCAAACCAACACTGAAGCTTTCTTT. Translation: CASSTGQTNTEAFF.

This chain links TRBV7-9 with TRBJ2-1, with 9 bases that match TRBD2. The CDR3 length is 17 residues. V gave up 1 base and J gave up 3 bases; unmatched junction bases: 7. The germline V gene encodes CDR1 SEHNR and CDR2 FQNEAQ (reference sequence). CDR3 DNA sequence: TGTGCCAGCAGCTTAGGTCATACTAGCGGGCTCTACAATGAGCAGTTCTTC. Its protein product is CASSLGHTSGLYNEQFF.

The chain couples TRBV12-3 or TRBV12-4 to TRBJ2-2; D might be TRBD1 or TRBD2, each matching 5 bases. This CDR3 contains 15 residues. The V and J ends lost 3 bases and 7 bases respectively, with 15 bases between them. The DNA of the CDR3 is TGTGCCAGCAGTTTGGGACGGTCGGACGTCGGGGAGCTGTTTTTT. The encoded protein is CASSLGRSDVGELFF.

In this sample, this clonotype turned up a few times. The V and J genes are TRBV12-3 or TRBV12-4 and TRBJ1-1, with D possibly being TRBD1 (5 bases). CDR3 length: 18 amino acids. V lost 3 bases to trimming and J lost 2 bases, with 22 bases between them. The CDR3 nucleotides read TGTGCCAGCAGTTTTGACGTGTTCCCTAGGGGCCCTAACACTGAAGCTTTCTTT. Translating gives CASSFDVFPRGPNTEAFF.

This clonotype has more than one count but fewer than ten. The chain links TRBV20-1 to TRBJ2-7, with 9 bases matching TRBD2. Trimming at V came to 5 bases and at J to 1 base, leaving 9 bases not matched to a gene. The CDR3 is 15 residues long. Germline lookup yields CDR1 DFQATT and CDR2 SNEGSKA (reference sequence). This CDR3 reads CSAGENSGRSYEQYF. The DNA for the CDR3 is TGCAGTGCTGGGGAGAATAGCGGGAGATCCTACGAGCAGTACTTC.

This clonotype has a count of ten or more. The chain is built from TRBV5-1 and TRBJ1-1; D is ambiguous. Trimming removed 0 bases from V and 1 base from J, with 10 bases in between. Germline V gene data show CDR1 as SGHRS and CDR2 as YFSETQ. The CDR3 totals 15 residues. CDR3 DNA: TGCGCCAGCAGCTTGGATCGGATTGGGAACACTGAAGCTTTCTTT. Translating gives CASSLDRIGNTEAFF. Filled out from reference TRBV5-1 and TRBJ1-1, the complete variable domain reads KAGVTQTPRYLIKTRGQQVTLSCSPISGHRSVSWYQQTPGQGLQFLFEYFSETQRNKGNFPGRFSGRQFSNSRSEMNVSTLELGDSALYLCASSLDRIGNTEAFFGQGTRLTVV.

This clonotype was detected only once. The chain recombines TRBV27 with TRBJ2-1, with 11 bases that match TRBD2. The CDR3 totals 14 residues. Looked up from germline, CDR1 is MNHEY and CDR2 is SMNVEV (reference sequence). The V gene end was trimmed by 2 bases and the J gene end by 9 bases; junction bases not matched to a gene: 3. CDR3 bases: TGTGCCAGCAGTTTACCAGGGACTAGCGGTGAGCAGTTCTTC. Its translation: CASSLPGTSGEQFF.

A remark on this clonotype: A single base separates this from a much larger clone, so it may be a read error. A read error is likely, as this CDR3 ends without the conserved phenylalanine or tryptophan. This chain's CDR3 is CSASRGVKMNTEAFC. CDR3 bases: TGCAGTGCTTCCCGGGGGGTTAAGATGAACACTGAAGCTTTCTGT. The chain has TRBV20-1 and TRBJ1-1, with D perhaps TRBD1 (5 bases). In germline, CDR1 is DFQATT, CDR2 SNEGSKA (reference sequence). The ends were cut back, 5 bases at V and 0 bases at J, with 16 bases in the middle. The CDR3 extends over 15 amino acids.

The rearrangement uses TRBV20-1 and TRBJ1-1, with a tentative D call TRBD1 (5 bases). The CDR3 sequence is 13 residues long. Germline CDR1 DFQATT, CDR2 SNEGSKA (reference sequence). CDR3 region: CRVRGLMNTEAFF. Here the CDR3 DNA reads TGCAGGGTGAGGGGACTGATGAACACTGAAGCTTTCTTT.

The J gene is TRBJ2-5, the V gene TRBV5-6; possible D gene TRBD1, 5 bases. Between the trimmed V and J ends, which lost 4 bases and 5 bases, there was a span of 15 bases. Germline V gene lookup returns CDR1 SGHDT and CDR2 YYEEEE. The CDR3 contains 14 residues. CDR3 nucleotide sequence: TGTGCCAGCAGCGGTCAGGGTGTACAGGAGACCCAGTACTTC. Protein sequence: CASSGQGVQETQYF. The complete variable domain, with remaining parts taken from reference TRBV5-6 and TRBJ2-5, reads DAGVTQSPTHLIKTRGQQVTLRCSPKSGHDTVSWYQQALGQGPQFIFQYYEEEERQRGNFPDRFSGHQFPNYSSELNVNALLLGDSALYLCASSGQGVQETQYFGPGTRLLVL.

The chain links TRBV18 to TRBJ2-7, with TRBD1 as a possible D gene (6 bases). In germline, CDR1 is KGHSH, CDR2 LQKENI. V lost 4 bases to trimming and J lost 2 bases, with 12 bases between them. The CDR3 is 14 residues long. Written as DNA, the CDR3 is TGTGCCAGCTCACTGGGACAAGAAGCCTACGAGCAGTACGTC. It specifies CASSLGQEAYEQYV.

This clonotype was counted a few times. V is TRBV7-9 and J is TRBJ2-3, with D tentatively TRBD1 or TRBD2 (5 bases each). In germline, CDR1 is SEHNR, CDR2 FQNEAQ (reference sequence). This CDR3 is built from 15 residues. Trimming took 3 bases from V and 0 from J, leaving 10 bases between them. CDR3 sequence reads: CASSFEGLSTDTQYF. CDR3 bases: TGTGCCAGCAGCTTCGAGGGGCTCAGCACAGATACGCAGTATTTT.

This clonotype has just a few counts. The rearrangement uses TRBV5-1 and TRBJ1-3; TRBD1 might be the D (5 bases). CDR1 SGHRS and CDR2 YFSETQ come from the germline V gene. V shed 4 bases and J shed 4 bases, with 12 bases lying between them. The CDR3 contains 14 residues. The CDR3 here is CASSAGTVGNTIYF. The CDR3 nucleotides read TGCGCCAGCAGCGCAGGGACGGTGGGAAACACCATATATTTT.

This clonotype was detected many times. The chain carries TRBV27 and TRBJ2-3; D is perhaps TRBD2 (5 bases). Looked up from germline, CDR1 is MNHEY and CDR2 is SMNVEV (reference sequence). CDR3 length: 14 amino acids. The ends were cut back, 6 bases at V and 0 bases at J, with 10 bases in the middle. The CDR3 bases are TGTGCCAGCAGCGGGGAATTTAGCACAGATACGCAGTATTTT. Protein product: CASSGEFSTDTQYF.

This clonotype came up a few times. The gene calls are TRBV15 and TRBJ2-1; 9 positions agree with TRBD2. The V gene's germline CDR1 is LNHNV and CDR2 YYDKDF (reference sequence). CDR3 length: 13 amino acids. The J segment lost 6 bases and the V segment lost 7 bases, leaving 4 bases of the junction unmatched. CDR3 protein: CATTQGLANEQFF. CDR3 DNA: TGTGCCACCACCCAGGGACTAGCCAATGAGCAGTTCTTC. Complete variable domain (other parts from reference TRBV15 and TRBJ2-1): DAMVIQNPRYQVTQFGKPVTLSCSQTLNHNVMYWYQQKSSQAPKLLFHYYDKDFNNEADTPDNFQSRRPNTSFCFLDIRSPGLGDTAMYLCATTQGLANEQFFGPGTRLTVL.

The chain has TRBV12-3 or TRBV12-4 and TRBJ2-7, with TRBD2 matching over 9 bases. The V segment lost 6 bases and the J segment 6 bases; nucleotides outside the gene matches: 9. The CDR3 totals 14 residues. The CDR3 reads CASSPGLAAAEQYF. The CDR3 DNA reads TGTGCCAGCAGCCCGGGACTAGCAGCGGCCGAGCAGTACTTC.

V and J are TRBV5-6 and TRBJ1-4; D is possibly TRBD1 (5 bases). The V end was cut by 4 bases, the J end by 8 bases, with 12 bases between. Germline V lookup: CDR1 SGHDT, CDR2 YYEEEE. The length of the CDR3 is 13 residues. CDR3 coding DNA: TGTGCCAGCAGCCTCGGGACCGAAGAAAAACTGTTTTTT. It encodes CASSLGTEEKLFF.

V gene TRBV6-2 or TRBV6-3 combines with J gene TRBJ2-1, with 7 positions matching TRBD1. Trimming removed 2 bases from V and 8 bases from J; junction bases left unmatched: 15. CDR1 and CDR2 (germline): MNHEY, SVGEGT. The CDR3 runs 17 residues. The chain's CDR3 is CASSYNFGTEANDEQFF. The CDR3 DNA reads TGTGCCAGCAGTTACAATTTCGGGACAGAAGCTAACGATGAGCAGTTCTTC.

The chain employs TRBV30 and TRBJ1-2; the D is unclear. The CDR3 totals 13 residues. Trimming left V 2 bases short and J 3 bases short, with 10 bases between. CDR1 is GTSNPN and CDR2 is SVGIG in the germline V gene (reference sequence). CDR3 region: CAWSLGLHYGYTF. CDR3 nucleotides: TGTGCCTGGAGTCTTGGGCTTCACTATGGCTACACCTTC. Complete variable domain (other parts from reference TRBV30 and TRBJ1-2): SQTIHQWPATLVQPVGSPLSLECTVEGTSNPNLYWYRQAAGRGLQLLFYSVGIGQISSEVPQNLSASRPQDRQFILSSKKLLLSDSGFYLCAWSLGLHYGYTFGSGTRLTVV.